One sample yielded the 14 T cell receptor beta chains listed below, sequenced in a study of CD8 T cells in ankylosing spondylitis. TCRdb reanalysed the 5' RACE reads using MiXCR and keeps one entry per CDR3 protein. The sample shows 100,000 to 150,000 distinct CDR3 sequences, roughly 9% of them seen only once. Sequences were obtained from blood, either unsorted or a sorted T cell fraction (not recorded which). These receptors all come from a male donor with ankylosing spondylitis or in good health (not recorded which).

This clonotype was seen ten or more times. This chain joins TRBV20-1 and TRBJ1-4; D is uncertain. V lost 6 bases, J lost 0 bases, and 11 bases lay in between. This CDR3 has 14 amino acids. Germline V CDR1 and CDR2: DFQATT, SNEGSKA (reference sequence). In DNA form, the CDR3 reads TGCAGTGCCCCTTCCCAAGCAACTAATGAAAAACTGTTTTTT. Protein product: CSAPSQATNEKLFF.

Ten or more counts support this clonotype. The chain has TRBV20-1 and TRBJ2-3; 12 bases align to TRBD2. After removal of 3 bases from V and 6 bases from J, the junction contained 7 bases not matched to a gene. The CDR3 consists of 15 residues. Germline CDR1 and CDR2: DFQATT and SNEGSKA (reference sequence). The CDR3 nucleotides are TGCAGTGCTAGCGATCGACTAGCGGGAGAGGATACGCAGTATTTT. It codes for CSASDRLAGEDTQYF.

Ten or more counts support this clonotype. The gene calls are TRBV11-2 and TRBJ2-7; D gene uncertain. V dropped 2 bases and J dropped 2 bases, with 16 bases sitting between them. This CDR3 spans 16 amino acids. The germline V gene has CDR1 SGHAT and CDR2 FQNNGV. CDR3 coding DNA: TGTGCCAGCAGCTTAACGAGTCCCCCCGCTCCCTACGAGCAGTACTTC. It yields the protein CASSLTSPPAPYEQYF. The full variable domain, rest sourced from reference TRBV11-2 and TRBJ2-7, is EAGVAQSPRYKIIEKRQSVAFWCNPISGHATLYWYQQILGQGPKLLIQFQNNGVVDDSQLPKDRFSAERLKGVDSTLKIQPAKLEDSAVYLCASSLTSPPAPYEQYFGPGTRLTVT.

This clonotype occurred many times. The chain joins TRBV20-1 to TRBJ2-7, with TRBD1 matching 9 bases. V lost 6 bases and J lost 0; bases outside the gene matches: 6. The CDR3 covers 14 residues. CDR1 and CDR2 (germline): DFQATT, SNEGSKA (reference sequence). CDR3 in DNA: TGCAGTGCCCAAGGACAGGGGAGCTCCTACGAGCAGTACTTC. Its protein is CSAQGQGSSYEQYF.

V gene TRBV20-1 combines with J gene TRBJ2-3; D is tentatively TRBD1 or TRBD2 (5 bases each). The CDR3 has 13 residues. The V end lost 0 bases, the J end lost 7 bases, and 11 bases lay between the germline ends. The germline gives CDR1 DFQATT, CDR2 SNEGSKA (reference sequence). The CDR3 loop reads CSARDMRGNTQYF. CDR3 in DNA: TGCAGTGCTAGAGATATGAGGGGAAATACGCAGTATTTT.

This clonotype was seen once. J is TRBJ2-7 and V is TRBV6-2 or TRBV6-3, with D possibly called TRBD1 or TRBD2 (5 bases each). Germline V gene lookup returns CDR1 MNHEY and CDR2 SVGEGT. There are 14 residues in the CDR3. Trimming took 2 bases from V and 4 from J, leaving 12 bases between them. CDR3 DNA: TGTGCCAGCAGTTACCCGGGACGGAAATACGAGCAGTACTTC. Its translation: CASSYPGRKYEQYF.

This clonotype was recorded at least ten times. This chain links TRBV10-3 with TRBJ2-3; D is unclear. The CDR3 runs to 15 residues. The V end was cut by 0 bases, the J end by 5 bases, with 12 bases between. Germline V gene data show CDR1 as ENHRY and CDR2 as SYGVKD. CDR3 coding DNA: TGTGCCATCAGTGAGTCGACGGGCTCTGGAGATACGCAGTATTTT. This sequence encodes CAISESTGSGDTQYF.

The chain carries TRBV29-1 and TRBJ1-1; 10 bases fit TRBD1. Trimming took 4 bases from V and 5 from J; bases not matched to a gene: 4. Germline V gene lookup returns CDR1 SQVTM and CDR2 ANQGSEA. This CDR3 comprises 13 residues. The CDR3 protein is CSVVLGQGTEAFF. In DNA, the CDR3 is TGCAGCGTTGTTTTGGGACAGGGGACTGAAGCTTTCTTT.

This clonotype appeared a few times. The J gene is TRBJ2-3, the V gene TRBV5-1; D may match TRBD1 or TRBD2 (5 bases each). The CDR3 covers 15 residues. Per germline, CDR1 SGHRS and CDR2 YFSETQ. Trimming removed 4 bases at V and 0 bases at J, with 12 bases between. The CDR3 DNA reads TGCGCCAGCAGCCTCCGGGACCCCAGCACAGATACGCAGTATTTT. The encoded protein is CASSLRDPSTDTQYF.

This clonotype was seen a handful of times. J is TRBJ1-5 and V is TRBV20-1; no clear D. Trimming pared 1 base from V and 7 bases from J, leaving 17 bases between. This CDR3 contains 15 residues. Germline values: CDR1 DFQATT, CDR2 SNEGSKA (reference sequence). The DNA of the CDR3 is TGCAGTGCTAGAGTTAAAACAGCCGGAGGGCAGCCCCAGCATTTT. Translating it yields CSARVKTAGGQPQHF.

CDR3 residues: CASSGSLAGGPSGETQYF. The CDR3 region has the DNA TGTGCCAGCAGTGGGTCGTTAGCGGGAGGGCCGTCTGGGGAGACCCAGTACTTC. The J gene is TRBJ2-5, the V gene TRBV2; 11 bases map to TRBD2. Germline CDR1 SNHLY, CDR2 FYNNEI. This CDR3 comprises 18 residues. Trimming cost V 4 bases and J 5 bases; bases outside gene matches: 15.

This clonotype was recorded at least ten times. The V call is TRBV7-2, the J call TRBJ1-1; tentatively, D is TRBD1 (5 bases). V lost 2 bases to trimming and J lost 7 bases, with 14 bases between them. The CDR3 sequence is 14 residues long. The germline gives CDR1 SGHTA, CDR2 FQGNSA. CDR3 nucleotides: TGTGCCAGCAGCTTACCACTTTCCGGGGGTGAAGCTTTCTTT. Translation: CASSLPLSGGEAFF.

This clonotype occurred many times. The gene calls are TRBV5-1 and TRBJ1-1; D is uncertain. The CDR3 totals 12 residues. The ends were cut back, 4 bases at V and 7 bases at J, with 11 bases in the middle. Germline-derived CDR1 and CDR2 are SGHRS and YFSETQ. The DNA for the CDR3 is TGCGCCAGCAGCCCCGAGACTGGTGAAGCTTTCTTT. Its protein product is CASSPETGEAFF.

This clonotype was seen repeatedly, ten times or more. The CDR3, as DNA: TGTGCCAGCAGTTTAGCGCCCTGGAGTAATAGCGGGCCCCCCTACAATGAGCAGTTCTTC. Amino acids: CASSLAPWSNSGPPYNEQFF. The chain combines TRBV12-3 or TRBV12-4 with TRBJ2-1, with 7 nucleotides matching TRBD2. J gave up 2 bases and V 0 bases, and 16 bases lay outside the gene matches. This CDR3 contains 20 residues.